The 13 T cell receptor beta chains reported below all come from one sample, sequenced in a study of CD8+CD57+ T cells in acquired aplastic anemia. For CDR3 and TCR beta VDJ profiling, genomic DNA was the template used. One entry per CDR3 protein, called by TCRdb with MiXCR from the reads. The repertoire has about half a million distinct CDR3 sequences, approximately 32% of them found once; the top ten carry 0.82%. The authors sequenced patients whose flow cytometry had shown CD8+CD57+ cell expansion. Sequencing used sorted CD4+, CD8+, or CD8+CD57+ T cells (not recorded which) from PBMCs. The receptor set was obtained from a human donor with aplastic anemia.

The J gene is TRBJ2-5, the V gene TRBV6-5; D unresolved. The V end was cut by 0 bases, the J end by 2 bases, with 10 bases between. The germline V gene has CDR1 MNHEY and CDR2 SVGAGI. The length of the CDR3 is 15 residues. CDR3 nucleotides: TGTGCCAGCAGTTACTCTCGTTTAGGGCAAGAGACCCAGTACTTC. Its translation is CASSYSRLGQETQYF.

This clonotype was observed a handful of times. V and J are TRBV12-3 or TRBV12-4 and TRBJ1-1; the D is unclear. Between the trimmed V and J ends, which lost 6 bases and 3 bases, there was a span of 11 bases. The CDR3 is made up of 13 amino acids. Written as DNA, the CDR3 is TGTGCCAGCAGAAAAATTAGGGACACTGAAGCTTTCTTT. This encodes CASRKIRDTEAFF.

In the case of this clonotype: This may be a read error, as it is one base from a much larger clone. This chain links TRBV19 with TRBJ1-2; perhaps TRBD1 as D (5 bases). Trimming removed 7 bases at V and 4 bases at J, with 16 bases between. This CDR3 has 14 amino acids. From germline, CDR1 is LNHDA and CDR2 SQIVND (reference sequence). The CDR3 nucleotides are TGTGCCAGTATCATGGAGGGGATTAGCTATGGCTACACCTTC. It yields the protein CASIMEGISYGYTF. Full variable domain (rest looked up from reference TRBV19 and TRBJ1-2): DGGITQSPKYLFRKEGQNVTLSCEQNLNHDAMYWYRQDPGQGLRLIYYSQIVNDFQKGDIAEGYSVSREKKESFPLTVTSAQKNPTAFYLCASIMEGISYGYTFGSGTRLTVV.

This chain joins TRBV6-1 and TRBJ2-7; TRBD2 aligns across 9 bases. V was clipped by 6 bases and J by 2 bases; unmatched bases: 5. The CDR3 totals 14 residues. The germline V gene has CDR1 MNHNS and CDR2 SASEGT. The CDR3: CASRATSGTYEQYF. CDR3 sequence (DNA): TGTGCCAGCAGGGCGACTAGCGGTACCTACGAGCAGTACTTC.

The rearrangement joins TRBV10-3 to TRBJ2-7, with D unclear. The CDR3 has 13 amino acids. Trimming removed 10 bases from V and 0 bases from J, with 13 bases in between. Germline V lookup: CDR1 ENHRY, CDR2 SYGVKD. CDR3: CATSRRASYEQYF. The CDR3, as DNA: TGTGCCACTTCGCGCCGGGCCTCCTACGAGCAGTACTTC.

In this sample, this clonotype turned up a few times. This sequence joins TRBV20-1 and TRBJ2-1, with D hard to call. Germline-derived CDR1 and CDR2 are DFQATT and SNEGSKA (reference sequence). V was clipped by 5 bases and J by 0 bases, with 11 bases between them. This CDR3 has 14 amino acids. The CDR3 region is CSAGVGFSYNEQFF. CDR3 nucleotide sequence: TGCAGTGCTGGGGTAGGTTTCTCCTACAATGAGCAGTTCTTC.

Concerning this clonotype itself: A much larger clone differs from this one at a single base, so this may be a read error. The chain recombines TRBV24-1 with TRBJ2-3; TRBD2 matches 12 bases. The CDR3 spans 16 residues. The germline V gene has CDR1 KGHDR and CDR2 SFDVKD. The CDR3 reads CATSVLAGGGTDAQYF. The DNA for the CDR3 is TGTGCCACCAGTGTACTAGCGGGAGGAGGCACAGATGCGCAGTATTTT.

This clonotype was counted at least ten times. The chain joins TRBV2 to TRBJ2-5, with unresolved D. The germline gives CDR1 SNHLY, CDR2 FYNNEI. This CDR3 spans 13 amino acids. The V and J ends lost 6 bases and 0 bases respectively, with 8 bases between them. In DNA, the CDR3 is TGTGCCAGCAGGGCCGCCAACCAAGAGACCCAGTACTTC. It yields the protein CASRAANQETQYF.

The rearrangement uses TRBV5-5 and TRBJ2-7; 7 nucleotides line up with TRBD1. V was clipped by 4 bases and J by 2 bases; unmatched bases: 9. Germline V gives CDR1 SGHKS, CDR2 YYEKEE (reference sequence). This CDR3 has 15 residues. In nucleotides, the CDR3 is TGTGCCAGCAGCCGGGCCGGGACAGCCACCTACGAGCAGTACTTC. It encodes CASSRAGTATYEQYF.

V and J are TRBV14 and TRBJ1-5; 9 bases fit TRBD1. This CDR3 contains 17 residues. Germline-derived CDR1 and CDR2 are SGHDN and FVKESK. The V gene end was trimmed by 2 bases and the J gene end by 7 bases; junction bases not matched to a gene: 12. CDR3 residues: CASSQHLRDRVPQPQHF. The DNA of the CDR3 is TGTGCCAGCAGCCAACATCTCCGGGACAGGGTCCCCCAGCCCCAGCATTTT. The whole variable domain, remainder taken from reference TRBV14 and TRBJ1-5, is EAGVTQFPSHSVIEKGQTVTLRCDPISGHDNLYWYRRVMGKEIKFLLHFVKESKQDESGMPNNRFLAERTGGTYSTLKVQPAELEDSGVYFCASSQHLRDRVPQPQHFGDGTRLSIL.

About this clonotype: One end of the junction is discordant with germline, which a read error may explain. The rearrangement links TRBV12-3 or TRBV12-4 to TRBJ1-2; D call uncertain. The CDR3 loop spans 12 amino acids. The CDR3 DNA reads TGTGCCAGCAGTTTGGTGGGGTATGGCTGCACCTTC. This codes for CASSLVGYGCTF.

Ten or more counts support this clonotype. The V call is TRBV7-9, the J call TRBJ2-7; D perhaps matches TRBD2 (6 bases). The V end was cut by 1 base, the J end by 6 bases, with 13 bases between. There are 14 residues in the CDR3. The germline V gene encodes CDR1 SEHNR and CDR2 FQNEAQ (reference sequence). The CDR3 region is CASSLDSGGSEQYF. The DNA for the CDR3 is TGTGCCAGCAGCTTAGACTCCGGGGGTAGCGAGCAGTACTTC.

The chain couples TRBV12-3 or TRBV12-4 to TRBJ1-5, with D perhaps TRBD1 (6 bases). This CDR3 has 13 amino acids. Between the trimmed V and J ends, which lost 7 bases and 5 bases, there was a span of 12 bases. The CDR3 sequence is CASTANRDQPQHF. Here the CDR3 DNA reads TGTGCCAGCACCGCAAACAGGGATCAGCCCCAGCATTTT.